This T cell receptor (beta chain) was identified in a study of identifying expanded T cells in peripheral blood. Findings of the study overall: Differentially abundant clones: roughly 1.2 between replicates, 16.4 at about two weeks, approximately 19 at four. Approximately 2-week clone count variance significantly increased as total template count grew.

In regard to this clone: What it binds is not known.

Sequenced by immunoSEQ multiplex PCR; TCRdb stores in-frame clones only, minus some. Here the sample spans about 80,000 clones, 84% being singletons. Germline V gene sequence: CDR1 LGHNT, CDR2 FRNRAP. This CDR3 region has 13 residues. Trimming removed 10 bases at V and 0 bases at J, with 12 bases between. No infections or other immune events were documented during collection. The source of this sequence is a person aged 18 to 75 in good health. The chain carries TRBV12-5 and TRBJ1-1; D is ambiguous. Sequencing input: blood. The DNA for the CDR3 is TGTGCTACCGCTTTGGGCATGAACACTGAAGCTTTCTTT. As protein: CATALGMNTEAFF.